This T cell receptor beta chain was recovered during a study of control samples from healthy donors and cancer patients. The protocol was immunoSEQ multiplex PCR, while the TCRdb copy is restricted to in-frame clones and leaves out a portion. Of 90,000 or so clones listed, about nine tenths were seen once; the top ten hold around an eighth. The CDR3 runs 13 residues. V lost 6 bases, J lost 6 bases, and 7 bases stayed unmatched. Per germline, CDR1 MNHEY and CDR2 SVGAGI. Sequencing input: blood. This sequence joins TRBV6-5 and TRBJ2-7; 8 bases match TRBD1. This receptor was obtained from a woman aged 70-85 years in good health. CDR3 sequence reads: CASSWDRIGEQYF. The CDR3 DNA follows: TGTGCCAGCAGCTGGGACAGGATCGGCGAGCAGTACTTC.